The 7 T cell receptor beta chains below were found in one sample sequenced in a study of T cell repertoires in cytomegalovirus infection. TCRdb re-called the reads through MiXCR, storing one row per CDR3 protein. The data show 120,000 to 150,000 distinct CDR3 sequences, 5.5% to 8% seen once. Sequenced sample: PBMCs. The receptors here all came from a human donor in good health (CMV status not recorded). Some clones in this sample may be carry-over from other donors' samples.

This clonotype was recorded at least ten times. The rearrangement links TRBV11-2 to TRBJ1-1; D is undetermined. The ends were cut back, 2 bases at V and 8 bases at J, with 12 bases in the middle. The germline CDR1 and CDR2 sequences are SGHAT and FQNNGV. CDR3 size: 13 residues. The CDR3 sequence is CASSLIRYSEAFF. The CDR3 coding sequence is TGTGCCAGCAGCTTAATTCGGTACTCGGAAGCTTTCTTT.

This clonotype was recorded at least ten times. The chain couples TRBV20-1 to TRBJ2-3, with TRBD1 as a possible D gene (6 bases). The CDR3 has 12 amino acids. The germline gives CDR1 DFQATT, CDR2 SNEGSKA (reference sequence). The V and J ends lost 3 bases and 4 bases respectively, with 8 bases between them. DNA of the CDR3: TGCAGTGCTAGCCAGGGGTCAGATACGCAGTATTTT. It yields the protein CSASQGSDTQYF.

This clonotype was seen at least ten times. The rearrangement uses TRBV11-2 and TRBJ2-7; no clear D gene. From germline, CDR1 is SGHAT and CDR2 FQNNGV. The CDR3 runs to 14 residues. Between the trimmed V and J ends, which lost 0 bases and 4 bases, there was a span of 10 bases. The CDR3 here is CASSLDRGRYEQYF. Written as DNA, the CDR3 is TGTGCCAGCAGCTTAGACCGCGGCCGGTACGAGCAGTACTTC.

This clonotype was counted at least ten times. V gene TRBV7-9 combines with J gene TRBJ2-5; 7 bases match TRBD1. V trimming: 8 bases; J trimming: 2 bases; junction bases outside the gene matches: 5. CDR1 and CDR2 (germline): SEHNR, FQNEAQ (reference sequence). The CDR3 is 13 residues long. The CDR3 spells CASGWDRQETQYF. The CDR3 DNA sequence: TGTGCCAGCGGCTGGGACAGACAAGAGACCCAGTACTTC.

This clonotype was observed many times. The J gene is TRBJ1-5, the V gene TRBV6-6; a weak D match, TRBD1 (5 bases). The V end was cut by 2 bases, the J end by 1 base, with 9 bases between. The germline V gene encodes CDR1 MNHNY and CDR2 SVGAGI (reference sequence). The CDR3 sequence is 15 residues long. The CDR3 here is CASSYEGLSNQPQHF. As DNA, the CDR3 is TGTGCCAGCAGTTACGAGGGGTTGAGCAATCAGCCCCAGCATTTT.

This clonotype was seen at least ten times. The CDR3 DNA sequence: TGTGCCAGCAGTTACCAACGGGGGGGCCGGGAGACCCAGTACTTC. This sequence encodes CASSYQRGGRETQYF. The chain uses TRBV6-6 and TRBJ2-5, with TRBD2 matching over 8 bases. CDR3 length: 15 residues. Germline assignment: CDR1 MNHNY and CDR2 SVGAGI (reference sequence). With V trimmed by 2 bases and J by 5 bases, 7 bases remained unmatched.

This clonotype has ten or more counts. V and J are TRBV7-8 and TRBJ1-6; a weak D match, TRBD1 (5 bases). CDR3 length: 13 amino acids. Trimming removed 0 bases at V and 14 bases at J, with 11 bases between. The germline V gene encodes CDR1 SGHVS and CDR2 FQNEAQ. The CDR3 region has the DNA TGTGCCAGCAGCTTAGCTTCAGGGTCAACCCTCCACTTT. Translating it yields CASSLASGSTLHF.